Listed below are T cell receptor beta chains from one sample, sequenced in a study of OX40 agonist ivuxolimab in advanced cancers. Using immunoSEQ multiplex PCR, the repertoire was profiled, and TCRdb retains in-frame clones only, with some absent. The data contain tens of thousands of clones, 89% of them singletons. The sequencing used CD4+ or CD8+ T cells sorted from blood, collected in a trial of the OX40 agonist ivuxolimab. These receptors originate from an adult with an advanced solid tumor such as melanoma, head and neck, liver or kidney cancer. Both conserved end residues are part of each CDR3. The D gene is left open where the match is weak. Clone size, where shown, is once, few, many, or a class for clones that have expanded.

DNA	CDR3	D	V	J	size
TGTGCCAGCAGTTACTCTGTCACAGATACGCAGTATTTT	CASSYSVTDTQYF	-	TRBV6-5	TRBJ2-3	-
TGCGCCAGCAGCGAACTAGCGGGAGGGCCTGGCGAGCAGTACTTC	CASSELAGGPGEQYF	TRBD2	TRBV5-1	TRBJ2-7	-
TGCGCCAGCAGCTTGGGACAGGGGAGCTCCTACAATGAGCAGTTCTTC	CASSLGQGSSYNEQFF	TRBD1	TRBV5-1	TRBJ2-1	-
TGCGCCAGCCGGACCCCCGGGACAGGAGATACTAACTATGGCTACACCTTC	CASRTPGTGDTNYGYTF	TRBD1	TRBV5-1	TRBJ1-2	-
TGTGCCAGTAGTCCGGGACTAGCGGGAAGCCATGAGACCCAGTACTTC	CASSPGLAGSHETQYF	TRBD2	TRBV19	TRBJ2-5	-
TGTGCCAGCAGCCCCTTTACCTCCTCCTACAATGAGCAGTTCTTC	CASSPFTSSYNEQFF	-	TRBV11-3	TRBJ2-1	-
TGTGCCAGCACAAGGGGCGCCATGTCCTACGAGCAGTACTTC	CASTRGAMSYEQYF	-	TRBV6-5	TRBJ2-7	once
TGTGCCAGCTCACCACCCTCGATAGGCAATTCACCCCTCCACTTT	CASSPPSIGNSPLHF	-	TRBV18	TRBJ1-6	-
TGTGCCAGCAGTGAAGATAGGAGAACTAATGAAAAACTGTTTTTT	CASSEDRRTNEKLFF	-	TRBV25-1	TRBJ1-4	-
TGCGCCAGCAGCTTACGTACAGGGCCGAACACTGAAGCTTTCTTT	CASSLRTGPNTEAFF	-	TRBV5-1	TRBJ1-1	-
TGTGCCAGCAGTTCCCACAACAGGGGGAACACTGAAGCTTTCTTT	CASSSHNRGNTEAFF	TRBD1	TRBV6-5	TRBJ1-1	-
TGTGCTAGTGGTTTGGGCTTGAGCTCCTACGAGCAGTACTTC	CASGLGLSSYEQYF	-	TRBV12-5	TRBJ2-7	-
TGTGCCACAAAGGACAGGGCAAATGAAAAACTGTTTTTT	CATKDRANEKLFF	TRBD1	TRBV2	TRBJ1-4	-
TGTGCCAGCAGCTTGCAGGGTCGCACTGAAGCTTTCTTT	CASSLQGRTEAFF	-	TRBV7-2	TRBJ1-1	few
TGTGCCAGCAGTTTCACAGGGGAGGGCTATCAGCCCCAGCATTTT	CASSFTGEGYQPQHF	TRBD1	TRBV6-6	TRBJ1-5	-
TGTGCCAGCTCAGCCGGGACAGGGCTGTACGAGCAGTACTTC	CASSAGTGLYEQYF	TRBD1	TRBV18	TRBJ2-7	once
TGTGCCAGCAGCTTGCCAGGGATGTCTGGAAACACCATATATTTT	CASSLPGMSGNTIYF	-	TRBV5-4	TRBJ1-3	-
TGTGCCAGCAGCTTAGACCGCCTAGCGGGCCGAGCCTACAATGAGCAGTTCTTC	CASSLDRLAGRAYNEQFF	TRBD2	TRBV7-2	TRBJ2-1	-
TGCGCCAGCAGTCCCCCCGGGCCGCAAAGCTCCTATAATTCACCCCTCCACTTT	CASSPPGPQSSYNSPLHF	-	TRBV23-1	TRBJ1-6	-
TGCGCCAGCAGCTCTTCAACAGGGGTGGAGACCCAGTACTTC	CASSSSTGVETQYF	TRBD1	TRBV5-1	TRBJ2-5	-
TGTGCCAGCAGCCCTGGGGGGGGACAGCCCTATGGCTACACCTTC	CASSPGGGQPYGYTF	TRBD1	TRBV5-4	TRBJ1-2	-
TGTGCCAGCAGCTTAGCAGGATTGGAGACCCAGTACTTC	CASSLAGLETQYF	-	TRBV11-2	TRBJ2-5	-
TGCAGCGTTGGCACTAGCGGGAGACGTGAGCAGTTCTTC	CSVGTSGRREQFF	TRBD2	TRBV29-1	TRBJ2-1	-
TGTGCCAGCAGTTTGAGGAGCGGGACCAGTTCCTACGAGCAGTACTTC	CASSLRSGTSSYEQYF	TRBD2	TRBV28	TRBJ2-7	once
TGTGCCAGCAGCTCAACACATCTAGCGGGAGGCCCAGATACGCAGTATTTT	CASSSTHLAGGPDTQYF	TRBD2	TRBV7-9	TRBJ2-3	-
TGTGCCAGCAGCTTGGGCGGGACAGGGGACAATGAGCAGTTCTTC	CASSLGGTGDNEQFF	TRBD1	TRBV11-3	TRBJ2-1	-
TGTGCCAGCAGGGTACACGGAAGCACAGATACGCAGTATTTT	CASRVHGSTDTQYF	-	TRBV2	TRBJ2-3	-
TGTGCCAGCTCTGTCAGGGCGAGTACGTACGAGCAGTACTTC	CASSVRASTYEQYF	-	TRBV2	TRBJ2-7	-
TGTGCCAGCAGCCGTGACCAGGGCTCAGAGACCCAGTACTTC	CASSRDQGSETQYF	-	TRBV7-6	TRBJ2-5	-
TGTGCCAGCAGTCCTCGGACACTTAACGTCAACTATGGCTACACCTTC	CASSPRTLNVNYGYTF	-	TRBV27	TRBJ1-2	-
TGTGCCAGCGGAATTAAAGCCCCCGGGGAGCTGTTTTTT	CASGIKAPGELFF	-	TRBV10-3	TRBJ2-2	-
TGTGCCAGCAGATCCGGGACTAGACGCGAAGATACGCAGTATTTT	CASRSGTRREDTQYF	TRBD2	TRBV6-1	TRBJ2-3	-
TGTGCCAGTAACCACCTAGCGGGAAGGCAGCAGTTCTTC	CASNHLAGRQQFF	TRBD2	TRBV19	TRBJ2-1	-
TGTGCCAGCAGTCCTTTAGGGACCTACACAGATACGCAGTATTTT	CASSPLGTYTDTQYF	-	TRBV6-6	TRBJ2-3	once
TGCGCCAGCAGCTTCGCCAGGGCGACCGACTCTAACTATGGCTACACCTTC	CASSFARATDSNYGYTF	-	TRBV5-1	TRBJ1-2	-
TGTGCCAGCAGCCACCCAACGGGGATAGCGGGAGGGAGCTCCTACGAGCAGTACTTC	CASSHPTGIAGGSSYEQYF	TRBD2	TRBV5-4	TRBJ2-7	-
TGTGCCACCACGTTAGCGTCGTCGCAAGAGACCCAGTACTTC	CATTLASSQETQYF	-	TRBV15	TRBJ2-5	-
TGTGCCATCAACCCAGCGGGACTAACCCACAATTACAATGAGCAGTTCTTC	CAINPAGLTHNYNEQFF	TRBD2	TRBV10-3	TRBJ2-1	-
TGTGCCAGTAGCAGGGGACAGGGGGTAGCCGAGCAGTACTTC	CASSRGQGVAEQYF	TRBD1	TRBV19	TRBJ2-7	-
TGCGCCAGCAGCTTGGGGATCGCGGGGGGTGGAAACACCATATATTTT	CASSLGIAGGGNTIYF	-	TRBV5-1	TRBJ1-3	-